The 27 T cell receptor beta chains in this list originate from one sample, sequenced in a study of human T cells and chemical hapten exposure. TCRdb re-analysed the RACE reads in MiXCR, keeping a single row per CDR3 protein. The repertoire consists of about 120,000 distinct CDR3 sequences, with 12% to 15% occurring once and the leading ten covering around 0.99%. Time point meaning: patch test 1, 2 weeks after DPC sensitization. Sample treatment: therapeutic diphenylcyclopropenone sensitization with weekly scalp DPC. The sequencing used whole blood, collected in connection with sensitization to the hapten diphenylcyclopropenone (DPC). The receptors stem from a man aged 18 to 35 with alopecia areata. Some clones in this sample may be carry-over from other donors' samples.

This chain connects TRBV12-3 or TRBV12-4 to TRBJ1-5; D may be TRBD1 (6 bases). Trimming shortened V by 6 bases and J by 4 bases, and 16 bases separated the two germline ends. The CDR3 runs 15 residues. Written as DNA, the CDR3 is TGTGCCAGCAGCCACAGGGTGGACGGTAATCAGCCCCAGCATTTT. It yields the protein CASSHRVDGNQPQHF.

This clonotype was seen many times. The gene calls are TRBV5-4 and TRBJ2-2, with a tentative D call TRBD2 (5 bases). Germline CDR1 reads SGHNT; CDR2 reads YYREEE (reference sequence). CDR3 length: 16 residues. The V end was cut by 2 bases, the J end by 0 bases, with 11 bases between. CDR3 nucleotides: TGTGCCAGCAGCTTCGAGAGGGCGGCGAACACCGGGGAGCTGTTTTTT. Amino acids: CASSFERAANTGELFF. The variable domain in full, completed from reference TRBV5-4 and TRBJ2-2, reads ETGVTQSPTHLIKTRGQQVTLRCSSQSGHNTVSWYQQALGQGPQFIFQYYREEENGRGNFPPRFSGLQFPNYSSELNVNALELDDSALYLCASSFERAANTGELFFGEGSRLTVL.

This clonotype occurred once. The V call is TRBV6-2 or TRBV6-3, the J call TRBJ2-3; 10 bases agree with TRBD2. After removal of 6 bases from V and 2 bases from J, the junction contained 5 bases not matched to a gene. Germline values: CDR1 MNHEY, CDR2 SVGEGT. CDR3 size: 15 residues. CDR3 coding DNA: TGTGCCAGCAGCACTAGCGGGGAAAACACAGATACGCAGTATTTT. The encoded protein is CASSTSGENTDTQYF.

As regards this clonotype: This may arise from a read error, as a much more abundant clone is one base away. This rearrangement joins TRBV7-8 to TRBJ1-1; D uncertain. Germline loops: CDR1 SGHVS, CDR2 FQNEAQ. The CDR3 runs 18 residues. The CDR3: CASSLKLDLFDLNTGAFF. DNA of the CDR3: TGTGCCAGCAGCTTAAAGTTGGACCTCTTCGATTTGAACACTGGAGCTTTCTTT.

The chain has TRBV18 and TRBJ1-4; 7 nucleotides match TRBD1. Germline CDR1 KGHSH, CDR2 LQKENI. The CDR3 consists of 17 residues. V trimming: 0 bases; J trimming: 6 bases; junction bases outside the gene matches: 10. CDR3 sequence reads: CASSPPGTARGYEKLFF. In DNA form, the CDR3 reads TGTGCCAGCTCACCACCGGGGACAGCGAGGGGTTATGAAAAACTGTTTTTT. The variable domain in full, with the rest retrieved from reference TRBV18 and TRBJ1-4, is NAGVMQNPRHLVRRRGQEARLRCSPMKGHSHVYWYRQLPEEGLKFMVYLQKENIIDESGMPKERFSAEFPKEGPSILRIQQVVRGDSAAYFCASSPPGTARGYEKLFFGSGTQLSVL.

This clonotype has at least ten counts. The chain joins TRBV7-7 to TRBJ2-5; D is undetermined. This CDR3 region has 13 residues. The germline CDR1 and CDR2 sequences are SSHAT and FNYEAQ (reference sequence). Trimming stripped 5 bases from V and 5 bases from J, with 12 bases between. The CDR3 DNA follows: TGTGCCAGCAGCCTCGGGCCGAGGGAGACCCAGTACTTC. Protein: CASSLGPRETQYF. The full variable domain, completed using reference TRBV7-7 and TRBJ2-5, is GAGVSQSPRYKVTKRGQDVTLRCDPISSHATLYWYQQALGQGPEFLTYFNYEAQPDKSGLPSDRFSAERPEGSISTLTIQRTEQRDSAMYRCASSLGPRETQYFGPGTRLLVL.

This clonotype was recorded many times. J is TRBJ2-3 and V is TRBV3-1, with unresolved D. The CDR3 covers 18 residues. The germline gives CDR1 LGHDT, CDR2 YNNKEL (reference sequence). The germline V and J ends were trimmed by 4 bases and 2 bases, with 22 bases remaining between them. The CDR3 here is CASSPRPGRKKFTDTQYF. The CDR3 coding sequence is TGTGCCAGCAGCCCCCGACCCGGCCGAAAGAAGTTCACAGATACGCAGTATTTT.

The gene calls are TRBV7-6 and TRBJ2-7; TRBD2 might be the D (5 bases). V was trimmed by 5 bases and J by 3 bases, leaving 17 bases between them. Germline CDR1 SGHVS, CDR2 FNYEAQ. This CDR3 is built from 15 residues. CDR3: CASSGSSGVGYEQYF. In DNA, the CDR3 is TGTGCCAGCAGCGGATCCAGCGGCGTAGGCTACGAGCAGTACTTC.

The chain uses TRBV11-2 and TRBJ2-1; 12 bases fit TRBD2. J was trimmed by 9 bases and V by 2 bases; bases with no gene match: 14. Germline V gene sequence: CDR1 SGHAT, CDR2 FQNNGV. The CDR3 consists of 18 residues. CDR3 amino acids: CASSLFYTSGGLRIEQFF. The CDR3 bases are TGTGCCAGCAGCTTATTTTATACTAGCGGGGGGTTAAGGATTGAGCAGTTCTTC.

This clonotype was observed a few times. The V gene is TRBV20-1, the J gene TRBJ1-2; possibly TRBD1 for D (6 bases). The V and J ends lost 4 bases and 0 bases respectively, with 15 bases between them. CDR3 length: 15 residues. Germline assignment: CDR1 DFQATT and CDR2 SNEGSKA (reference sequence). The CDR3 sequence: CSATRADSSNYGYTF. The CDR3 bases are TGCAGTGCTACCAGAGCGGACAGTTCTAACTATGGCTACACCTTC.

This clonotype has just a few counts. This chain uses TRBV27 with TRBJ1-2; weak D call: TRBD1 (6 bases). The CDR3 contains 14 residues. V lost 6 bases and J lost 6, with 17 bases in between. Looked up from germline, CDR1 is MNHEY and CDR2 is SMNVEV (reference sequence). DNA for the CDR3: TGTGCCAGCAGATCCCTACAGGGCTTTGATGGCTACACCTTC. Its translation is CASRSLQGFDGYTF.

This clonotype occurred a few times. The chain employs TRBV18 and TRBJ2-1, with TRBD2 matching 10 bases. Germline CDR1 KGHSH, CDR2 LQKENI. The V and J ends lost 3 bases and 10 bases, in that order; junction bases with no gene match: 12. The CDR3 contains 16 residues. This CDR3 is CASSPGTYSGGQEQFF. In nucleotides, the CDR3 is TGTGCCAGCTCACCCGGAACTTATAGCGGGGGGCAAGAGCAGTTCTTC.

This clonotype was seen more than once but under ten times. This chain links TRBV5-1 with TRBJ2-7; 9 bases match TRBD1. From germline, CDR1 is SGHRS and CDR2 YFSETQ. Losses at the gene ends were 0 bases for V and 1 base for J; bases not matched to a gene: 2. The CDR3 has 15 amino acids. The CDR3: CASSLAGTGSYEQYF. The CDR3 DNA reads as TGCGCCAGCAGCTTGGCCGGGACAGGGTCCTACGAGCAGTACTTC.

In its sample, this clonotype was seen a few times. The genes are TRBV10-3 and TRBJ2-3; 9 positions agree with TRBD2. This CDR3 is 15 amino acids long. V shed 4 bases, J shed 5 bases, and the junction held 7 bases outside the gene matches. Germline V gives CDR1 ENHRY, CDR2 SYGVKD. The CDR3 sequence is CAISGSGGRVDTQYF. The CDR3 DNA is TGTGCCATCAGTGGAAGCGGGGGGAGAGTAGATACGCAGTATTTT.

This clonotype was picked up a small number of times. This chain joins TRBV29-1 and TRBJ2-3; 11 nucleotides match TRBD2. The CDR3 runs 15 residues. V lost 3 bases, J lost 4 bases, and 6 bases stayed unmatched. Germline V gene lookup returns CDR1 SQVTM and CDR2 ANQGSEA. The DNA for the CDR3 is TGCAGCGTTGAGGTCCGACTAGCGGGGTCAGATACGCAGTATTTT. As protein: CSVEVRLAGSDTQYF.

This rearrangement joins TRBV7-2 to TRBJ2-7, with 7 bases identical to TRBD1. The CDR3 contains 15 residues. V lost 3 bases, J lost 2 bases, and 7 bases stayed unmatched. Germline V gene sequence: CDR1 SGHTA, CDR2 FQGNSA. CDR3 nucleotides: TGTGCCAGCAGCTTCCCGGACAGGACGGCCTACGAGCAGTACTTC. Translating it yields CASSFPDRTAYEQYF.

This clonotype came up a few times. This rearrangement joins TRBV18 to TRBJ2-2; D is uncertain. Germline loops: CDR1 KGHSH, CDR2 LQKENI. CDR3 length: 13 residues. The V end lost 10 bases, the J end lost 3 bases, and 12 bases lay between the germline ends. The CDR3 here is CATNDRYTGELFF. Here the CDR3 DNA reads TGTGCCACCAACGACCGGTACACCGGGGAGCTGTTTTTT.

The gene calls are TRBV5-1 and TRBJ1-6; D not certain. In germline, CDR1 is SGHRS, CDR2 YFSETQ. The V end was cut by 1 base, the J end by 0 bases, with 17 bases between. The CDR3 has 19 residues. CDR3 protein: CASSLNGRDFSSYNSPLHF. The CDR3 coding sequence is TGCGCCAGCAGCTTGAACGGAAGGGATTTTAGCTCCTATAATTCACCCCTCCACTTT.

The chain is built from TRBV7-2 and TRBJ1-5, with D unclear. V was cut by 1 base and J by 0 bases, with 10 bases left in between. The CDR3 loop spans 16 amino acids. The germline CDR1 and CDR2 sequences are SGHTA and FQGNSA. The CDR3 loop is CASSLEAPNSNQPQHF. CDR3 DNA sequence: TGTGCCAGCAGCTTAGAGGCCCCCAATAGCAATCAGCCCCAGCATTTT.

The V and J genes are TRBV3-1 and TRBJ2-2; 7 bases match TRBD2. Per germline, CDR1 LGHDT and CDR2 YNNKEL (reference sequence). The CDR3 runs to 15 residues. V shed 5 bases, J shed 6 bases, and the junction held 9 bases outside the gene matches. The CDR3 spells CASSEAGTGPGELFF. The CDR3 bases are TGTGCCAGCAGCGAAGCGGGGACGGGACCCGGGGAGCTGTTTTTT.

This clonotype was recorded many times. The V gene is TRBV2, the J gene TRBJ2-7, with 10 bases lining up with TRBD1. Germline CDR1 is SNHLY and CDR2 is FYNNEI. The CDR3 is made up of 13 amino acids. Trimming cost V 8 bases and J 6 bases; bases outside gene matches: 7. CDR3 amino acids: CASPDRGSGEQYF. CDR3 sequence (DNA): TGTGCCAGCCCGGACAGGGGGTCGGGCGAGCAGTACTTC.

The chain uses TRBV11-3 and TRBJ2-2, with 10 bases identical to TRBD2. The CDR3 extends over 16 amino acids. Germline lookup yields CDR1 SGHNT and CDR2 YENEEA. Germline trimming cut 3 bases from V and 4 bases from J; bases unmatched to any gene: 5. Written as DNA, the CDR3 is TGTGCCAGCAGCTTCGGACTAGCGGCGACCACCGGGGAGCTGTTTTTT. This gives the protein CASSFGLAATTGELFF.

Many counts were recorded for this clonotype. In DNA, the CDR3 is TGTGCCAGCAGTAATACGGACAGGGGGAACAATCAGCCCCAGCATTTT. This gives the protein CASSNTDRGNNQPQHF. The gene calls are TRBV28 and TRBJ1-5; 10 bases align to TRBD1. Trimming at V came to 5 bases and at J to 3 bases, leaving 7 bases not matched to a gene. There are 16 residues in the CDR3. Germline CDR1 reads MDHEN; CDR2 reads SYDVKM.

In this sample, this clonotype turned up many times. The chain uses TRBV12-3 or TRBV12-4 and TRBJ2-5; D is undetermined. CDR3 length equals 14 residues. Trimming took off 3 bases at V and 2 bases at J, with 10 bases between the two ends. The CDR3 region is CASSFGAGQETQYF. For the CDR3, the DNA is TGTGCCAGCAGTTTCGGCGCAGGTCAAGAGACCCAGTACTTC.

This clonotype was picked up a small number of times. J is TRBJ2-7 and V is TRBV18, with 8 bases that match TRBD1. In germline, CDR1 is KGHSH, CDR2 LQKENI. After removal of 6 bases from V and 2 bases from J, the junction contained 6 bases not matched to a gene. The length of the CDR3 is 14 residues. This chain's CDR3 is CASSRQGSTYEQYF. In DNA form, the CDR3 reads TGTGCCAGCTCCCGACAGGGGTCGACCTACGAGCAGTACTTC.

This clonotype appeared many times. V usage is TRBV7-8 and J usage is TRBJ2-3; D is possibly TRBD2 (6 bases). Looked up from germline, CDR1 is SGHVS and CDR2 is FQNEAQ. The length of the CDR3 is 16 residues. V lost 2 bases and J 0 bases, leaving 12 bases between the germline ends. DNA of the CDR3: TGTGCCAGCAGCTTAAAGTGGGCGGGAAGCACAGATACGCAGTATTTT. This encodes CASSLKWAGSTDTQYF.

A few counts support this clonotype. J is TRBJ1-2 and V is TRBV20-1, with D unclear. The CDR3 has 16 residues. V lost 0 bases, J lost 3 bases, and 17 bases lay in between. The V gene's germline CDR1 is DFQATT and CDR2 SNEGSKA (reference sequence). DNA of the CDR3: TGCAGTGCTAGAGATGATCAGGCCGAGCCCTACTATGGCTACACCTTC. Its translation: CSARDDQAEPYYGYTF.